Shown below are 30 T cell receptor beta chains from a single sample sequenced in a study of T cell responses to AZD1222 COVID-19 vaccine. Sequencing was performed with immunoSEQ multiplex PCR; in TCRdb, only in-frame clones are kept and a portion is missing. The sample carries roughly 130,000 clones, just over 85% recorded once. The sequenced sample was peripheral blood, obtained on day 0 of MenACWY control vaccination. All receptors derive from an adult in good health.

The chain recombines TRBV6-1 with TRBJ1-5; a possible D gene is TRBD1 (5 bases). This CDR3 region has 17 residues. Germline CDR1 MNHNS, CDR2 SASEGT. Trimming shortened V by 2 bases and J by 0 bases, and 14 bases separated the two germline ends. The CDR3 region has the DNA TGTGCCAGCAGTGAAATACGACAGATTAATAGCAATCAGCCCCAGCATTTT. Its translation: CASSEIRQINSNQPQHF.

The chain uses TRBV27 and TRBJ2-7; 10 nucleotides match TRBD2. Germline V gene data show CDR1 as MNHEY and CDR2 as SMNVEV (reference sequence). V gave up 5 bases and J gave up 6 bases; unmatched junction bases: 10. The length of the CDR3 is 15 residues. This CDR3 is CASSGLAGGAGEQYF. The CDR3 nucleotides read TGTGCCAGCAGTGGATTAGCGGGAGGAGCGGGCGAGCAGTACTTC.

This rearrangement joins TRBV27 to TRBJ2-5; TRBD1 matches 7 bases. The CDR3 is 12 amino acids. V lost 10 bases and J lost 4; bases outside the gene matches: 6. Per germline, CDR1 MNHEY and CDR2 SMNVEV (reference sequence). Here the CDR3 reads CATKQGRETQYF. The CDR3 nucleotides read TGTGCCACTAAACAGGGGAGAGAGACCCAGTACTTC.

The chain uses TRBV5-1 and TRBJ1-2; TRBD1 might be the D (6 bases). The CDR3 covers 15 residues. V shed 2 bases and J shed 3 bases, with 14 bases lying between them. Germline V gene data show CDR1 as SGHRS and CDR2 as YFSETQ. CDR3 coding DNA: TGCGCCAGCAGCTTTGGCAGGGGCAATGACTATGGCTACACCTTC. Translation: CASSFGRGNDYGYTF.

This clone was found once. The chain combines TRBV28 with TRBJ2-7, with TRBD1 as a possible D gene (6 bases). The CDR3 length is 14 residues. V was trimmed by 6 bases and J by 2 bases, leaving 14 bases between them. Per germline, CDR1 MDHEN and CDR2 SYDVKM. The CDR3 reads CASSDRDIAYEQYF. DNA for the CDR3: TGTGCCAGCAGCGACCGGGACATAGCCTACGAGCAGTACTTC.

The genes are TRBV10-2 and TRBJ2-7, with unresolved D. V lost 6 bases, J lost 3 bases, and 6 bases lay in between. CDR1 WSHSY and CDR2 SAAADI come from the germline V gene. The CDR3 has 11 amino acids. The CDR3 here is CASSSGYEQYF. The CDR3 nucleotides read TGCGCCAGCAGCTCCGGCTACGAGCAGTACTTC.

This rearrangement joins TRBV14 to TRBJ2-6, with 8 bases fitting TRBD1. Unmatched junction bases numbered 4, after V lost 4 bases and J lost 2 bases. CDR3 length: 16 residues. Germline CDR1 and CDR2: SGHDN and FVKESK. In DNA form, the CDR3 reads TGTGCCAGCAGCCGAGAACAGGGGGCTGGGGCCAACGTCCTGACTTTC. It encodes CASSREQGAGANVLTF.

The chain carries TRBV11-3 and TRBJ2-7, with a tentative D call TRBD1 (6 bases). The CDR3 extends over 13 amino acids. The germline gives CDR1 SGHNT, CDR2 YENEEA. Trimming took 8 bases from V and 3 from J, leaving 14 bases between them. The CDR3 sequence: CASSVTGSYEQYF. The DNA of the CDR3 is TGTGCCAGCTCTGTCACAGGGAGCTACGAGCAGTACTTC.

This chain links TRBV7-3 with TRBJ2-2; D is possibly TRBD1 (6 bases). CDR3 length equals 15 residues. CDR1 and CDR2 from the germline V gene are SGHTA and FQGTGA. V was shortened by 0 bases and J by 7 bases, with 12 bases between the two germline ends. The CDR3 loop is CASSLTRAGDGELFF. The CDR3, as DNA: TGTGCCAGCAGCTTAACGCGGGCAGGGGACGGGGAGCTGTTTTTT.

This rearrangement joins TRBV2 to TRBJ2-7; 7 bases agree with TRBD1. The trim removed 8 bases at V and 2 bases at J, leaving 3 bases unmatched. CDR1 and CDR2 (germline): SNHLY, FYNNEI. CDR3 length equals 12 residues. The chain's CDR3 is CASGDSPYEQYF. The CDR3 DNA follows: TGTGCCAGCGGGGACAGCCCCTACGAGCAGTACTTC.

As to this clone: Sequence at one end of the junction differs from germline and may be a read error. The rearrangement joins TRBV4-1 to TRBJ2-3; D gene unclear. The CDR3 runs 12 residues. The germline V gene encodes CDR1 MGHRA and CDR2 YSYEKL. For the CDR3, the DNA is TGCGCCAGCAGCCAAGATCTGGTTCGACTCGACTTT. Translating it yields CASSQDLVRLDF.

The chain joins TRBV7-2 to TRBJ2-5; maybe TRBD2 (5 bases). Germline V CDR1 and CDR2: SGHTA, FQGNSA. V was shortened by 1 base and J by 1 base, with 7 bases between the two germline ends. The CDR3 is 14 amino acids. CDR3 in amino acids: CASSLDLAQETQYF. The CDR3 bases are TGTGCCAGCAGCTTAGACCTAGCCCAAGAGACCCAGTACTTC.

The J gene is TRBJ2-7, the V gene TRBV7-8; possibly TRBD2 for D (5 bases). The germline V gene has CDR1 SGHVS and CDR2 FQNEAQ. CDR3 size: 14 residues. V was shortened by 1 base and J by 7 bases, with 14 bases between the two germline ends. CDR3: CASSLGSGRGEQYF. Written as DNA, the CDR3 is TGTGCCAGCAGCTTAGGGTCAGGCCGGGGAGAGCAGTACTTC.

This sequence joins TRBV5-1 and TRBJ1-2; 10 bases are a match to TRBD1. CDR1 SGHRS and CDR2 YFSETQ come from the germline V gene. There are 12 residues in the CDR3. V was clipped by 6 bases and J by 6 bases; unmatched bases: 2. This CDR3 reads CASKGTGDGYTF. The CDR3 DNA follows: TGCGCCAGCAAGGGGACAGGGGATGGCTACACCTTC.

The chain joins TRBV19 to TRBJ2-1; TRBD2 matches at 9 bases. This CDR3 spans 16 amino acids. V trimming: 5 bases; J trimming: 3 bases; junction bases outside the gene matches: 8. Germline V gene lookup returns CDR1 LNHDA and CDR2 SQIVND (reference sequence). The CDR3 reads CASSPSHSGGYNEQFF. DNA of the CDR3: TGTGCCAGTAGTCCGTCTCATAGCGGGGGCTACAATGAGCAGTTCTTC. Together with reference TRBV19 and TRBJ2-1, the CDR3 gives the full variable domain: DGGITQSPKYLFRKEGQNVTLSCEQNLNHDAMYWYRQDPGQGLRLIYYSQIVNDFQKGDIAEGYSVSREKKESFPLTVTSAQKNPTAFYLCASSPSHSGGYNEQFFGPGTRLTVL.

The V gene is TRBV18, the J gene TRBJ1-4, with D hard to call. V was pared by 2 bases and J by 8 bases, with 12 bases between. This CDR3 has 14 residues. Germline assignment: CDR1 KGHSH and CDR2 LQKENI. CDR3 nucleotides: TGTGCCAGCTCACCAGGGTCAGAGCGGGAAAAACTGTTTTTT. Amino acids: CASSPGSEREKLFF.

V is TRBV2 and J is TRBJ2-2; 11 bases match TRBD2. Germline values: CDR1 SNHLY, CDR2 FYNNEI. This CDR3 comprises 15 residues. With V trimmed by 1 base and J by 7 bases, 2 bases remained unmatched. The CDR3 DNA follows: TGTGCCAGCAGTGAAGATGGGACTAGCGGCGGGGAGCTGTTTTTT. Translated, it gives CASSEDGTSGGELFF. Combining the CDR3 with reference TRBV2 and TRBJ2-2 gives the whole variable domain EPEVTQTPSHQVTQMGQEVILRCVPISNHLYFYWYRQILGQKVEFLVSFYNNEISEKSEIFDDQFSVERPDGSNFTLKIRSTKLEDSAMYFCASSEDGTSGGELFFGEGSRLTVL.

The chain links TRBV4-1 to TRBJ2-1; weak D call: TRBD2 (6 bases). With 3 bases removed from V and 9 bases from J, the gap between germline ends came to 12 bases. This CDR3 region has 13 residues. CDR1 and CDR2 from the germline V gene are MGHRA and YSYEKL. The CDR3 nucleotides are TGCGCCAGCAGCCATGTACAGGAGGGTGAGCAGTTCTTC. This sequence encodes CASSHVQEGEQFF.

V usage is TRBV5-6 and J usage is TRBJ2-7, with D unclear. V lost 4 bases and J 5 bases, leaving 19 bases between the germline ends. CDR3 size: 15 residues. Germline values: CDR1 SGHDT, CDR2 YYEEEE. CDR3 loop: CASSLARIVNHEQYF. In DNA, the CDR3 is TGTGCCAGCAGCCTTGCCAGGATAGTTAACCACGAGCAGTACTTC.

CDR3 in DNA: TGTGCCAGCAGTATTTCAGGGGGTGCTGAGCAGTTCTTC. This translates into CASSISGGAEQFF. The chain uses TRBV6-4 and TRBJ2-1, with TRBD1 matching 7 bases. After removal of 5 bases from V and 9 bases from J, the junction contained 7 bases not matched to a gene. The CDR3 length is 13 residues. Germline values: CDR1 MRHNA, CDR2 SNTAGT.

The chain couples TRBV2 to TRBJ1-1; D unresolved. Trimming shortened V by 2 bases and J by 0 bases, and 7 bases separated the two germline ends. The CDR3 loop spans 14 amino acids. CDR1 is SNHLY and CDR2 is FYNNEI in the germline V gene. The CDR3 bases are TGTGCCAGCAGTGAACTGACCCTGAACACTGAAGCTTTCTTT. This sequence encodes CASSELTLNTEAFF. The complete variable domain, with remaining parts taken from reference TRBV2 and TRBJ1-1, reads EPEVTQTPSHQVTQMGQEVILRCVPISNHLYFYWYRQILGQKVEFLVSFYNNEISEKSEIFDDQFSVERPDGSNFTLKIRSTKLEDSAMYFCASSELTLNTEAFFGQGTRLTVV.

This rearrangement joins TRBV30 to TRBJ1-4, with TRBD1 identical over 8 bases. The CDR3 extends over 16 amino acids. Per germline, CDR1 GTSNPN and CDR2 SVGIG (reference sequence). Germline trimming cut 4 bases from V and 2 bases from J; bases unmatched to any gene: 9. Here the CDR3 DNA reads TGTGCCTGGACACCCGGACAGGGCTTCACTAATGAAAAACTGTTTTTT. Its translation is CAWTPGQGFTNEKLFF.

V is TRBV9 and J is TRBJ1-6; D unclear. With 4 bases removed from V and 5 bases from J, the gap between germline ends came to 10 bases. CDR3 size: 14 residues. Germline values: CDR1 SGDLS, CDR2 YYNGEE. The CDR3 bases are TGTGCCAGCAGCCCCACGTGGGATAATTCACCCCTCCACTTT. Amino acids: CASSPTWDNSPLHF.

J is TRBJ2-3 and V is TRBV9; D might be TRBD1 or TRBD2, each matching 5 bases. V was pared by 3 bases and J by 3 bases, with 17 bases between. Germline V gives CDR1 SGDLS, CDR2 YYNGEE. The CDR3 loop spans 16 amino acids. The CDR3 nucleotides are TGTGCCAGCAGCGCCATCCGGGGCCCCGCGACAGATACGCAGTATTTT. This codes for CASSAIRGPATDTQYF.

This sequence joins TRBV7-9 and TRBJ2-7, with D tentatively TRBD1 or TRBD2 (5 bases each). Germline CDR1 reads SEHNR; CDR2 reads FQNEAQ (reference sequence). The CDR3 is 15 amino acids. V lost 0 bases to trimming and J lost 4 bases, with 13 bases between them. The CDR3 nucleotides are TGTGCCAGCAGCTTAGCCACGGGACGAGGGTACGAGCAGTACTTC. This gives the protein CASSLATGRGYEQYF.

This clone was found a few times. The genes are TRBV5-1 and TRBJ2-7; 13 bases are shared with TRBD2. The CDR3 loop spans 19 amino acids. Germline V gene sequence: CDR1 SGHRS, CDR2 YFSETQ. After removal of 3 bases from V and 5 bases from J, the junction contained 17 bases not matched to a gene. Written as DNA, the CDR3 is TGCGCCAGCAGCTCGCAGACTAGCGGGAGGTATGCTAGGGTCCACGAGCAGTACTTC. The encoded protein is CASSSQTSGRYARVHEQYF.

This chain connects TRBV20-1 to TRBJ2-1, with 7 bases aligning to TRBD2. The CDR3 sequence is 14 residues long. Germline-derived CDR1 and CDR2 are DFQATT and SNEGSKA (reference sequence). V lost 3 bases to trimming and J lost 3 bases; unmatched junction nucleotides: 5. CDR3 sequence (DNA): TGCAGTGCTAGTGGCGGGAGAGGCTACAATGAGCAGTTCTTC. Protein sequence: CSASGGRGYNEQFF.

In this sample, this clone turned up once. This chain connects TRBV6-4 to TRBJ2-1, with 12 bases lining up with TRBD2. The CDR3 is 15 amino acids. CDR1 is MRHNA, CDR2 SNTAGT, per germline. The V and J ends lost 5 bases and 8 bases, in that order; junction bases with no gene match: 7. The CDR3 reads CASSSLAGGIYEQFF. The CDR3 nucleotides are TGTGCCAGCAGTTCGCTAGCGGGAGGGATCTATGAGCAGTTCTTC.

The chain has TRBV6-4 and TRBJ1-2; TRBD1 might be the D (5 bases). Trimming left V 7 bases short and J 4 bases short, with 13 bases between. CDR1 MRHNA and CDR2 SNTAGT come from the germline V gene. This CDR3 has 13 amino acids. The CDR3: CASKSSGSYGYTF. The CDR3 DNA reads as TGTGCCAGCAAAAGCTCAGGGTCCTATGGCTACACCTTC.

The chain has TRBV19 and TRBJ1-2; 7 bases fit TRBD1. The V and J ends lost 1 base and 7 bases, in that order; junction bases with no gene match: 6. CDR3 length: 14 amino acids. CDR1 and CDR2 (germline): LNHDA, SQIVND (reference sequence). DNA of the CDR3: TGTGCCAGTAGTATAGGACAGGGTTTTTTTGGCTACACCTTC. Protein sequence: CASSIGQGFFGYTF.